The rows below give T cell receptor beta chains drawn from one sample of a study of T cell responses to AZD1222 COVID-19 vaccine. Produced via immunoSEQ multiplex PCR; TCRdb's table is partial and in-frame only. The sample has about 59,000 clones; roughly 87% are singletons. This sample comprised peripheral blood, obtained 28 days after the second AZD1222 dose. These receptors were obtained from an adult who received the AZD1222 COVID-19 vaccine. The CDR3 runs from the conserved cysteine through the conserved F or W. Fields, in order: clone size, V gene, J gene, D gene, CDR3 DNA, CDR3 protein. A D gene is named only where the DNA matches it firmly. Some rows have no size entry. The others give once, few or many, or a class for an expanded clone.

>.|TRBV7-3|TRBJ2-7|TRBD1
TGTGCCAGCAGCGAAGGGGGGACAGGGACGCAGCAGTACTTC
CASSEGGTGTQQYF
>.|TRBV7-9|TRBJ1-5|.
TGTGCCAGCAGCTTAGTAGAGGGGCAGCCCCAGCATTTT
CASSLVEGQPQHF
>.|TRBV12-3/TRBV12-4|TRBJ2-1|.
TGTGCCAGCAGTAGCGGGCGTTACAATGAGCAGTTCTTC
CASSSGRYNEQFF
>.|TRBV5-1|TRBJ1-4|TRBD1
TGCGCCAGCAGCTGGGCCGACAGGGGGCCGGAAAAACTGTTTTTT
CASSWADRGPEKLFF
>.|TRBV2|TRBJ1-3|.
TGTGCCAGCAGTGATGTGGGCTTTGGAAACACCATATATTTT
CASSDVGFGNTIYF
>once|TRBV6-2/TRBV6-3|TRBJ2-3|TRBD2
TGTGCCAGCAGTTACGGAGCGGGATCCGGCACAGATACGCAGTATTTT
CASSYGAGSGTDTQYF
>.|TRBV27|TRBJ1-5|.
TGTGCCAGCAGCCTCCAGGGTGGTTCTAGCAATCAGCCCCAGCATTTT
CASSLQGGSSNQPQHF
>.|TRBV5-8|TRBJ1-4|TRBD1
TGTGCCAGCAGGAGGACAGGGGGAAATGAAAAACTGTTTTTT
CASRRTGGNEKLFF
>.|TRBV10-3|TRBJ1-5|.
TGTGCCATCAGTGAGGGGAGCAATCAGCCCCAGCATTTT
CAISEGSNQPQHF
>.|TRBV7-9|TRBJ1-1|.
TGTGCCAGCAGCACTTGGACAGATGGGAACACTGAAGCTTTCTTT
CASSTWTDGNTEAFF
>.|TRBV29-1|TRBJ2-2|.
TGCAGCGTTTGGGGGGAGAGCACCGGGGAGCTGTTTTTT
CSVWGESTGELFF
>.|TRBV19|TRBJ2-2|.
TGTGCCAGTAGTTCCGTCCCCACCGGGGAGCTGTTTTTT
CASSSVPTGELFF
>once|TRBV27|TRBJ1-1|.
TGTGCCAGCAGTATGATTGGAGGGGGGGCCCTCATGAACACTGAAGCTTTCTTT
CASSMIGGGALMNTEAFF
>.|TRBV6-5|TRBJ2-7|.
TGTGCCAGCAGTTACGGAAGGGGAACCTACGAGCAGTACTTC
CASSYGRGTYEQYF
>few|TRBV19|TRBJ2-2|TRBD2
TGTGCCAGTAGTCCGGGACTAGCGGGGGTAACCGACACCGGGGAGCTGTTTTTT
CASSPGLAGVTDTGELFF
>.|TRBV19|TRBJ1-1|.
TGTGCCAGTAGTTCCGACAGGCGGAACACTGAAGCTTTCTTT
CASSSDRRNTEAFF
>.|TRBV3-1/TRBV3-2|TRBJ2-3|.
TGTGCCAGCAGCCAACTAGCAGGGGCAACAGATACGCAGTATTTT
CASSQLAGATDTQYF
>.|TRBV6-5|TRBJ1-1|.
TGTGCCAGCAGTTACTTCGGGGGGGCGAACACTGAAGCTTTCTTT
CASSYFGGANTEAFF
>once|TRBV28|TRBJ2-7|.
TGTGCCAGCCTAGACAGTAGCTCCTACGAGCAGTACTTC
CASLDSSSYEQYF
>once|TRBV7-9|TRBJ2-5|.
TGTGCCAGCAGCTTAAGAGGGGAAGAGACCCAGTACTTC
CASSLRGEETQYF
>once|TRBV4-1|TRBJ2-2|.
TGCGCCAGCAGAGACTTGAACAGGGTTAGGGCCGGGGAGCTGTTTTTT
CASRDLNRVRAGELFF
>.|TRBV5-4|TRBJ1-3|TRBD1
TGTGCCAGTAGGGGACAGTCGACTGGAAACACCATATATTTT
CASRGQSTGNTIYF
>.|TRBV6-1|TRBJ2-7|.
TGTGCCAGCAGTGAACTTTACGAGCAGTACTTC
CASSELYEQYF
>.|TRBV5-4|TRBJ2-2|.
TGTGCCAGCAGCCCACCCCTAGGGCCCGGGGAGCTGTTTTTT
CASSPPLGPGELFF
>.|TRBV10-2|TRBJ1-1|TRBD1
TGCGCCAGCAGTACGCAGGGGGGGAACACTGAAGCTTTCTTT
CASSTQGGNTEAFF
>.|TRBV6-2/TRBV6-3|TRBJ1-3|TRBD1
TGTGCCAGCAGTTACGGGGACAGCTCTGGAAACACCATATATTTT
CASSYGDSSGNTIYF
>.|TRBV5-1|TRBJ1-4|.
TGCGCCAGCAGCTCCTGGGGGGCAACTAATGAAAAACTGTTTTTT
CASSSWGATNEKLFF
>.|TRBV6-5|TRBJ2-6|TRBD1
TGTGCCAGCGAGGAACAGGGGACTGGGGCCAACGTCCTGACTTTC
CASEEQGTGANVLTF
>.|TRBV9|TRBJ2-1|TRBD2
TGTGCCAGCAGCGTCCGGGAGGGCGGCTACAATGAGCAGTTCTTC
CASSVREGGYNEQFF
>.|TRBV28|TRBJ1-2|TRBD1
TGTGCCAGCAGTCCAGCCGGGACAGGGGAGAGCTATGGCTACACCTTC
CASSPAGTGESYGYTF
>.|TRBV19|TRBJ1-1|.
TGTGCCAGTAGTCTTGGGGGGTGGTCGACTGAAGCTTTCTTT
CASSLGGWSTEAFF
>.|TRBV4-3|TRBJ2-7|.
TGCGCCAGCAGCCAAGGGAGATCCGAGCAGTACTTC
CASSQGRSEQYF
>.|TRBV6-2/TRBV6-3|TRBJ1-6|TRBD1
TGTGCCAGCAGTCCCGGGACAGGCTTAGGGATATCCTATAATTCACCCCTCCACTTT
CASSPGTGLGISYNSPLHF